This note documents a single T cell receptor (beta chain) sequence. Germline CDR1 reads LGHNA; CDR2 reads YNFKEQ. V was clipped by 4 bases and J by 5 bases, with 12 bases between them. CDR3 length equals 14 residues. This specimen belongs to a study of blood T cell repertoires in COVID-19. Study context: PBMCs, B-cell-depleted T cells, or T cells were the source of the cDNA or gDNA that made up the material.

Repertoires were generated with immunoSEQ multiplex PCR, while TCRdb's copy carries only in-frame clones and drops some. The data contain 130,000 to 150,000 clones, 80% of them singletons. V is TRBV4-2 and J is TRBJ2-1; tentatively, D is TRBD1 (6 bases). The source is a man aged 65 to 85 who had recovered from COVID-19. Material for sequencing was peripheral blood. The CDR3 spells CASSPGADHNEQFF. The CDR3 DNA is TGTGCCAGCAGCCCAGGGGCAGATCACAATGAGCAGTTCTTC.